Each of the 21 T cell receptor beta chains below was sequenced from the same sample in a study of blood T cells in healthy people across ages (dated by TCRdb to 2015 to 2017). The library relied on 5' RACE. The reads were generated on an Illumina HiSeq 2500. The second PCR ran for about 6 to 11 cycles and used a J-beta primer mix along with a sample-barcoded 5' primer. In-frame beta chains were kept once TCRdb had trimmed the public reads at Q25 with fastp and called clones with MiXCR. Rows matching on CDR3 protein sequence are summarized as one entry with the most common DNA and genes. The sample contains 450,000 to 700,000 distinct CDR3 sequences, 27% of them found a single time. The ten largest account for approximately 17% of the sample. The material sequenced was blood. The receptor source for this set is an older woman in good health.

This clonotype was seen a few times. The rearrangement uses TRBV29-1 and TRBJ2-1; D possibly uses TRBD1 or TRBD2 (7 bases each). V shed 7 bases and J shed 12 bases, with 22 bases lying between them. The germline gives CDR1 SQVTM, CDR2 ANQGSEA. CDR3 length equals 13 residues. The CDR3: CSASGGGYRVQFF. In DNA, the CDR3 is TGCAGCGCGTCAGGGGGAGGGTATCGAGTGCAGTTCTTC.

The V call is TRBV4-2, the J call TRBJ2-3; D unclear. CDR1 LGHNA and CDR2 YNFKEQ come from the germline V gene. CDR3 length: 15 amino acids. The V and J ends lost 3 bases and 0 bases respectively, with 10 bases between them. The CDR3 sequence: CASSQSESSTDTQYF. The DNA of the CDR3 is TGTGCCAGCAGCCAGAGCGAGTCTAGCACAGATACGCAGTATTTT.

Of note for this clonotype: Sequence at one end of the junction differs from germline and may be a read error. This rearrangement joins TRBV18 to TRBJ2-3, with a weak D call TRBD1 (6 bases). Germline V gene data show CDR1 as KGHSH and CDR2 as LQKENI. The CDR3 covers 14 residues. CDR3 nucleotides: TGTGCCAGCTCACCCGGACAGAGCACAGGTACGCAGTATTTT. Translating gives CASSPGQSTGTQYF.

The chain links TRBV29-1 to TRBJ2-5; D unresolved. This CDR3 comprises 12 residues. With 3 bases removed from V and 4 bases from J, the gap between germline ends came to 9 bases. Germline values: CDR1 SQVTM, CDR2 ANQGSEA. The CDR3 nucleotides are TGCAGCGTTGAGGGGTCTCGAGAGACCCAGTACTTC. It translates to CSVEGSRETQYF.

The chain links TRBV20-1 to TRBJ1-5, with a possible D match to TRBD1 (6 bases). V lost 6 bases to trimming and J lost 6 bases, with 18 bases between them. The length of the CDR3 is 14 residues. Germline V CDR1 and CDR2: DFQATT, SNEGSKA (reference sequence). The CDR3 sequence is CSAPLQGSFQPQHF. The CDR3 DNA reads TGCAGTGCCCCCTTACAGGGCTCCTTTCAGCCCCAGCATTTT.

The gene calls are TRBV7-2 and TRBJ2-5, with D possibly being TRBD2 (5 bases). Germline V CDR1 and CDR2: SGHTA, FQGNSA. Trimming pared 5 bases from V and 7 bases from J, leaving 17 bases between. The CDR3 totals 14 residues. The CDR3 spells CASSAAEGSGTQYF. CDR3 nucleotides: TGTGCCAGCAGCGCAGCGGAAGGCTCGGGGACCCAGTACTTC.

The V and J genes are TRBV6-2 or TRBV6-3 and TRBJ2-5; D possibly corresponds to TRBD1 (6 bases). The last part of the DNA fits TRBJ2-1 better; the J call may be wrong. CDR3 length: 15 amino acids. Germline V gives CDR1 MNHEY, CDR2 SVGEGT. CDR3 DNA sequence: TGTGCCAGCAGTTACGGACGGACAGCCGGGGATGAGCAGTTCTTC. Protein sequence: CASSYGRTAGDEQFF.

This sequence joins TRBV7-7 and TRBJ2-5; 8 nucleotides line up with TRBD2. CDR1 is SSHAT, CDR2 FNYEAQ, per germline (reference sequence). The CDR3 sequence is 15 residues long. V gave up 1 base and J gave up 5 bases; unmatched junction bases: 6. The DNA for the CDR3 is TGTGCCAGCAGCTTAGGTCGGGGGGGGCACGAGACCCAGTACTTC. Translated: CASSLGRGGHETQYF.

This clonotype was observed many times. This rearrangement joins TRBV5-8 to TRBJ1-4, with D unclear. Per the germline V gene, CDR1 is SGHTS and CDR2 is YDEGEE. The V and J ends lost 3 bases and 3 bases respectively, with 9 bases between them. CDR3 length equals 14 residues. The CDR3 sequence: CASSSGSANEKLFF. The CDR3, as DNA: TGTGCCAGCAGCTCCGGGTCGGCTAATGAAAAACTGTTTTTT.

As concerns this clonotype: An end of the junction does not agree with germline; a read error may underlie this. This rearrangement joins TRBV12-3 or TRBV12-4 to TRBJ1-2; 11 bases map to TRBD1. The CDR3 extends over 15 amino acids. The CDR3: CASTLNPGQGGGYTF. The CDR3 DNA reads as TGTGCCAGCACTTTAAATCCGGGACAGGGGGGTGGCTACACCTTC.

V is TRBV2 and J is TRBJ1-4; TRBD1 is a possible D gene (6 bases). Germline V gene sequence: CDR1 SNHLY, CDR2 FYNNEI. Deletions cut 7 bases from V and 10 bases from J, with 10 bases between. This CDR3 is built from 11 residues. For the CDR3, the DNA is TGTGCCAGCAAGGGGGACGCAAAACTGTTTTTT. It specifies CASKGDAKLFF.

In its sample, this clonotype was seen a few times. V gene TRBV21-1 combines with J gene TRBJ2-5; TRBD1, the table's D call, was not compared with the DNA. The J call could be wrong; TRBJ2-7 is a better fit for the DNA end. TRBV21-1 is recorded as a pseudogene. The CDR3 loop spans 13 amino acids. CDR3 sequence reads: CASSGTGTHEQYF. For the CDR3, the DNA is TGTGCCAGCAGTGGGACAGGGACCCACGAGCAGTACTTC.

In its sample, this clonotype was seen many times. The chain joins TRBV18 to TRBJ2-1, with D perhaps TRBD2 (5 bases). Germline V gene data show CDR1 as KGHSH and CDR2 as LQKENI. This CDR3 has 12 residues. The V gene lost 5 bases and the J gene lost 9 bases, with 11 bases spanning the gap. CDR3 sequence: CASSVLGGEQFF. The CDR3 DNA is TGTGCCAGCTCAGTTCTAGGAGGTGAGCAGTTCTTC.

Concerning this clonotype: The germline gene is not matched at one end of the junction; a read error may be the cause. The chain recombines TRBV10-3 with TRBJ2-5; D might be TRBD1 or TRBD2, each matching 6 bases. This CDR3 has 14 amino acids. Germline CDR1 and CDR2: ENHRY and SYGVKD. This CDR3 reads CAISDWGAEEAQYF. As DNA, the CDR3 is TGTGCCATCAGTGATTGGGGGGCCGAAGAGGCCCAGTACTTC.

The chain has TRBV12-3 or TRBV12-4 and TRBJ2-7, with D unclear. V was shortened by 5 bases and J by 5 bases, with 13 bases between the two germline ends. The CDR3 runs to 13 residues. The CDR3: CASSAGPANEQYF. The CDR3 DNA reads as TGTGCCAGCAGTGCCGGACCTGCTAACGAGCAGTACTTC.

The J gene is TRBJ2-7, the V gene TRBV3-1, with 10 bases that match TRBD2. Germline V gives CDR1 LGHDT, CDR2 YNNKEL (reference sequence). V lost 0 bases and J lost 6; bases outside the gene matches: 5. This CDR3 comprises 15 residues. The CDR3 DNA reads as TGTGCCAGCAGCCAAGATCGAGCGGGGGGGCTCGAGCAGTACTTC. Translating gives CASSQDRAGGLEQYF.

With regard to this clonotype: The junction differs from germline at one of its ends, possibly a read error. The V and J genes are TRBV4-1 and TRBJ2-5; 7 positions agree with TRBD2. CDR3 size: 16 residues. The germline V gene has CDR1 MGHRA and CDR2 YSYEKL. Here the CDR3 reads CVSSQERGFDPETQYF. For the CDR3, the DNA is TGCGTCAGCAGCCAGGAGCGGGGATTCGACCCCGAGACCCAGTACTTC.

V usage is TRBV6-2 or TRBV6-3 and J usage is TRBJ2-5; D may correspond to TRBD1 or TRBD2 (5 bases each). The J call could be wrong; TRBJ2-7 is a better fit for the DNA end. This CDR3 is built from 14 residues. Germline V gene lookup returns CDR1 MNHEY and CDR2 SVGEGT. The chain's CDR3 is CASRGRLPSYEQYF. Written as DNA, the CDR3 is TGTGCCAGCAGGGGACGCTTACCCTCCTACGAGCAGTACTTC.

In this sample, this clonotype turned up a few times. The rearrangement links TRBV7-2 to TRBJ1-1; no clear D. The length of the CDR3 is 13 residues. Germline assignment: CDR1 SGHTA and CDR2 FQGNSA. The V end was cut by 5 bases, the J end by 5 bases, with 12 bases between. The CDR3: CASSRRDGTEAFF. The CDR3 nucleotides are TGTGCCAGCAGCCGTCGGGATGGAACTGAAGCTTTCTTT.

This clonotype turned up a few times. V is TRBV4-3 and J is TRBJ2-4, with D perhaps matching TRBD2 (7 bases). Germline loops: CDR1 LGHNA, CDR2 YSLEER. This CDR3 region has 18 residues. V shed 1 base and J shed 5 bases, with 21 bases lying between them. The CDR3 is CASSQVGGVPSGQNIQYF. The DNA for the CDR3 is TGCGCCAGCAGCCAAGTAGGGGGGGTGCCTAGCGGACAAAACATTCAGTACTTC.

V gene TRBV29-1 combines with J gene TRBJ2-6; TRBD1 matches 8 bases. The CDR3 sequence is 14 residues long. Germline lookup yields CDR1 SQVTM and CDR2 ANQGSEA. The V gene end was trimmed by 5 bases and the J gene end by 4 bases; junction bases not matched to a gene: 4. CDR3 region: CSVNRGAGANVLTF. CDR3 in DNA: TGCAGCGTTAACAGGGGGGCCGGGGCCAACGTCCTGACTTTC.